These 11 T cell receptor beta chains share one sample of origin, sequenced in a study of T cells expressing NK-cell markers. TCRdb reprocessed the 5' RACE reads, with one entry per CDR3 protein and no DNA. In all, the sample yields about 550,000 distinct CDR3 sequences. Sequencing was done on a sample of blood T cells: a sorted CD56 or NKG2C T cell subset, CD4+ or CD8+ T cells, or bulk PBMC T cells (not recorded which). The source is a man aged 18 to 30 in good health.

The rearrangement links TRBV7-8 to TRBJ2-1; TCRdb picks TRBD2, but there is no DNA to check that call. CDR1 and CDR2 (germline): SGHVS, FQNEAQ. CDR3 length: 17 residues. The CDR3 sequence: CASSLEGGLAWYNEQFF. Full variable domain (missing parts from reference TRBV7-8 and TRBJ2-1): GAGVSQSPRYKVAKRGQDVALRCDPISGHVSLFWYQQALGQGPEFLTYFQNEAQLDKSGLPSDRFFAERPEGSVSTLKIQRTQQEDSAVYLCASSLEGGLAWYNEQFFGPGTRLTVL.

This chain joins TRBV11-3 and TRBJ1-1; the TCRdb call, TRBD1, lacks DNA for checking. Looked up from germline, CDR1 is SGHNT and CDR2 is YENEEA. This CDR3 has 15 residues. The CDR3 loop is CASSERTAMNTEAFF.

The chain uses TRBV20-1 and TRBJ2-7. The CDR3 runs to 12 residues. The germline V gene has CDR1 DFQATT and CDR2 SNEGSKA (reference sequence). The CDR3 sequence: CSAIGASNEQYF.

This rearrangement joins TRBV4-2 to TRBJ2-3; TCRdb gives TRBD2 as the D gene, but with no DNA this cannot be confirmed. Germline assignment: CDR1 LGHNA and CDR2 YNFKEQ. CDR3 size: 16 residues. The CDR3 is CASSQDRLAGPDTQYF.

V gene TRBV15 combines with J gene TRBJ2-7. The CDR3 length is 13 residues. CDR1 and CDR2 (germline): LNHNV, YYDKDF (reference sequence). CDR3 region: CATSRADFYEQYF. The variable domain in full, with the rest retrieved from reference TRBV15 and TRBJ2-7, is DAMVIQNPRYQVTQFGKPVTLSCSQTLNHNVMYWYQQKSSQAPKLLFHYYDKDFNNEADTPDNFQSRRPNTSFCFLDIRSPGLGDTAMYLCATSRADFYEQYFGPGTRLTVT.

V is TRBV4-2 and J is TRBJ2-7; TCRdb proposes TRBD1, but this gene call is untestable without DNA. Germline loops: CDR1 LGHNA, CDR2 YNFKEQ. This CDR3 is built from 17 residues. The CDR3 here is CASSQDLGGARWYEQYF.

This chain joins TRBV4-3 and TRBJ2-3; TCRdb indicates TRBD1, and absent DNA this call remains unverified. The CDR3 is made up of 16 amino acids. Germline V CDR1 and CDR2: LGHNA, YSLEER. The CDR3 sequence is CASSQANRGWSDTQYF.

This rearrangement joins TRBV4-3 to TRBJ2-7; lacking DNA, the TRBD1 call made by TCRdb goes unchecked. The CDR3 contains 15 residues. Germline CDR1 is LGHNA and CDR2 is YSLEER. The chain's CDR3 is CASSQSQGLGYEQYF.

The chain is built from TRBV5-1 and TRBJ1-1; absent DNA, TCRdb's TRBD1 call cannot be checked. Germline CDR1 reads SGHRS; CDR2 reads YFSETQ. The CDR3 covers 15 residues. This chain's CDR3 is CASSLGQGKNTEAFF.

The rearrangement joins TRBV7-9 to TRBJ2-3. The CDR3 loop spans 12 amino acids. Germline V gives CDR1 SEHNR, CDR2 FQNEAQ (reference sequence). The CDR3 sequence: CAIQVLTDTQYF.

The V and J genes are TRBV7-6 and TRBJ2-1; as DNA is missing, the TRBD2 call by TCRdb cannot be tested. Germline V gene sequence: CDR1 SGHVS, CDR2 FNYEAQ. The CDR3 has 16 residues. The CDR3 sequence: CASSLTSGRGYNEQFF. The whole variable domain, remainder taken from reference TRBV7-6 and TRBJ2-1, is GAGVSQSPRYKVTKRGQDVALRCDPISGHVSLYWYRQALGQGPEFLTYFNYEAQQDKSGLPNDRFSAERPEGSISTLTIQRTEQRDSAMYRCASSLTSGRGYNEQFFGPGTRLTVL.